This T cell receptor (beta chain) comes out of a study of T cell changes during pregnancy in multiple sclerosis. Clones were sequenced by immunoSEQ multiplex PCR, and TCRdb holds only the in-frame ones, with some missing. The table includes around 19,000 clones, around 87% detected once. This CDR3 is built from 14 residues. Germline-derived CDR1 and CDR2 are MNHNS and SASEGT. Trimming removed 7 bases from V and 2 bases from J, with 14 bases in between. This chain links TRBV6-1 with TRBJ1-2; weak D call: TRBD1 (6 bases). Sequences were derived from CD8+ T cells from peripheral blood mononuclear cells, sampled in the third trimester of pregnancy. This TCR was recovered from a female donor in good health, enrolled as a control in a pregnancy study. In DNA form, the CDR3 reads TGTGCCAGCAACCTGGCCGGGACAAACTATGGCTACACCTTC. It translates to CASNLAGTNYGYTF.